This T cell receptor beta chain was sequenced in a study of siplizumab effects on memory and regulatory T cells. TCRdb's copy holds only in-frame clones and misses some; the assay was immunoSEQ multiplex PCR. The sample lists 90,000 to 140,000 clones, about 92% occurring once. The germline V gene encodes CDR1 LNHDA and CDR2 SQIVND (reference sequence). The CDR3 has 11 residues. The ends were cut back, 6 bases at V and 9 bases at J, with 9 bases in the middle. This TCR was sampled from a human donor in good health. The chain uses TRBV19 and TRBJ2-1; TRBD1 or TRBD2 may be the D gene (6 bases each). Sequenced input: CD4+ T cells sorted from blood. This CDR3 reads CASRGGVEQFF. In DNA form, the CDR3 reads TGTGCCAGTAGGGGGGGCGTTGAGCAGTTCTTC. Complete variable domain (other parts from reference TRBV19 and TRBJ2-1): DGGITQSPKYLFRKEGQNVTLSCEQNLNHDAMYWYRQDPGQGLRLIYYSQIVNDFQKGDIAEGYSVSREKKESFPLTVTSAQKNPTAFYLCASRGGVEQFFGPGTRLTVL.